These 9 T cell receptor beta chains were sequenced from one sample in a study of blood T cells in healthy people across ages. The use of a sample-barcoded 5' primer and a J-beta primer mix characterized a second PCR of about 7 to 12 cycles. Each CDR3 protein gets one entry after TCRdb re-called the 5' RACE reads with MiXCR. The sample has 720,000 or so distinct CDR3 sequences, approximately 40% seen once. The sample consisted of blood. These receptors came from an elderly man in good health.

This clonotype was found a few times. The rearrangement links TRBV6-4 to TRBJ2-3, with unresolved D. Trimming shortened V by 2 bases and J by 1 base, and 7 bases separated the two germline ends. Germline values: CDR1 MRHNA, CDR2 SNTAGT. This CDR3 region has 14 residues. CDR3 region: CASSDQPGTDTQYF. Here the CDR3 DNA reads TGTGCCAGCAGTGACCAACCTGGCACAGATACGCAGTATTTT.

The sample holds many counts of this clonotype. CDR3 in DNA: TGCGCCAGCAGCTACGGGACAGGGGAAACCTACGAGCAGTACTTC. Translating it yields CASSYGTGETYEQYF. The chain employs TRBV5-1 and TRBJ2-7; 10 positions match TRBD1. The CDR3 is 15 residues long. Germline V gives CDR1 SGHRS, CDR2 YFSETQ. V was pared by 3 bases and J by 2 bases, with 5 bases of the junction left unmatched.

The genes are TRBV11-1 and TRBJ2-7; D unclear. CDR1 and CDR2 from the germline V gene are SGHAT and FQDESV (reference sequence). The ends were cut back, 1 base at V and 7 bases at J, with 32 bases in the middle. CDR3 length: 20 amino acids. The CDR3 is CASSLGIPHSYRLSLVEQYF. CDR3 coding DNA: TGTGCCAGCAGCTTAGGGATCCCCCACTCATATCGACTTTCGTTGGTTGAGCAGTACTTC.

Concerning this clonotype itself: Being one base from a much bigger clone, this may be a read error. The chain combines TRBV29-1 with TRBJ1-2; 7 nucleotides agree with TRBD1. Per germline, CDR1 SQVTM and CDR2 ANQGSEA. This CDR3 comprises 17 residues. The CDR3 spells CSVAGPGGPIGGYSYTF. CDR3 nucleotide sequence: TGCAGCGTTGCGGGGCCAGGGGGTCCAATCGGGGGCTATAGCTACACCTTC.

The CDR3 DNA reads as TGTGCCAGCAGCATACGGACAGGGTCGGGCTATGGCTACACCTTC. Translation: CASSIRTGSGYGYTF. The chain couples TRBV5-6 to TRBJ1-2, with 8 bases matching TRBD1. The CDR3 is made up of 15 amino acids. Germline CDR1 is SGHDT and CDR2 is YYEEEE. Trimming at V came to 4 bases and at J to 4 bases, leaving 9 bases not matched to a gene.

This clonotype was picked up a small number of times. The chain links TRBV7-9 to TRBJ2-5; 14 bases agree with TRBD2. The DNA end favors TRBJ2-7, so the J call may be wrong. The CDR3 has 16 amino acids. Germline CDR1 is SEHNR and CDR2 is FQNEAQ (reference sequence). CDR3 sequence reads: CASSLGTSGRWYEQYF. The DNA of the CDR3 is TGTGCCAGCAGCTTGGGGACTAGCGGGAGATGGTACGAGCAGTACTTC.

The chain employs TRBV20-1 and TRBJ2-1; 8 bases fit TRBD2. CDR1 is DFQATT and CDR2 is SNEGSKA in the germline V gene (reference sequence). V shed 4 bases and J 13 bases; nucleotides not matched to a gene: 15. This CDR3 contains 14 residues. CDR3 coding DNA: TGCAGTGCTATCGGGACTAGGCGGAATGAGCAACAGTTCTTC. Its protein product is CSAIGTRRNEQQFF.

With respect to this clonotype: A much bigger clone sits one base away, suggesting this may be a read error. The genes are TRBV4-2 and TRBJ2-5; 9 bases agree with TRBD2. The CDR3 is made up of 14 amino acids. Germline V gives CDR1 LGHNA, CDR2 YNFKEQ. V was pared by 4 bases and J by 11 bases, with 11 bases of the junction left unmatched. The CDR3 DNA is TGTGCCAGCAGCCTACTAGCGGGCCCTCGGGAGCAGTACTTC. As protein: CASSLLAGPREQYF.

This chain uses TRBV6-5 with TRBJ2-1, with D possibly being TRBD1 (6 bases). This CDR3 has 17 residues. V was shortened by 2 bases and J by 4 bases, with 18 bases between the two germline ends. Germline V gene data show CDR1 as MNHEY and CDR2 as SVGAGI. The CDR3 loop is CASSYNGQGPSYNEQFF. Written as DNA, the CDR3 is TGTGCCAGCAGTTACAACGGGCAGGGGCCCTCATACAATGAGCAGTTCTTC.